These 21 T cell receptor beta chains originate from one sample sequenced in a study of neurological immune-mediated disorders. TCRdb independently ran MiXCR on the 5' RACE reads; one entry per CDR3 protein. The table has around 46,000 distinct CDR3 sequences, less than 2% seen once; the top ten hold more than 2%. The sample consisted of PBMCs. Receptor source: a middle-aged woman with multiple sclerosis.

This clonotype was counted ten times or more. The rearrangement uses TRBV27 and TRBJ2-4; D is unclear. The germline V gene has CDR1 MNHEY and CDR2 SMNVEV (reference sequence). Trimming shortened V by 4 bases and J by 1 base, and 14 bases separated the two germline ends. CDR3 length equals 16 residues. CDR3 DNA sequence: TGTGCCAGCAGTTATAGGTTCCGATCGGCCAAAAACATTCAGTACTTC. Amino acids: CASSYRFRSAKNIQYF.

This clonotype was counted ten times or more. The V call is TRBV21-1, the J call TRBJ2-7; TRBD2 was called by the table and not checked on the DNA. TRBV21-1 is deemed a pseudogene. The CDR3 sequence is 14 residues long. This CDR3 reads CASSKDRAPYEQYF. The CDR3 DNA reads as TGTGCCAGCAGCAAAGACCGGGCCCCCTACGAGCAGTACTTC.

Ten or more counts support this clonotype. The chain has TRBV5-1 and TRBJ1-6, with 8 bases fitting TRBD1. Trimming removed 4 bases from V and 9 bases from J; junction bases left unmatched: 6. Germline lookup yields CDR1 SGHRS and CDR2 YFSETQ. The CDR3 consists of 14 residues. CDR3 sequence (DNA): TGCGCCAGCAGCGCGACAGGGGCAGGTTCACCCCTCCACTTT. Translated: CASSATGAGSPLHF.

This clonotype occurred many times. V gene TRBV20-1 combines with J gene TRBJ1-1; 9 positions match TRBD1. There are 15 residues in the CDR3. V gave up 6 bases and J gave up 0 bases; unmatched junction bases: 8. CDR1 is DFQATT and CDR2 is SNEGSKA in the germline V gene (reference sequence). CDR3 sequence: CSAPRTGALNTEAFF. The CDR3 DNA reads TGCAGTGCCCCCCGGACAGGGGCCTTGAACACTGAAGCTTTCTTT.

This clonotype appeared many times. This chain uses TRBV3-1 with TRBJ2-1, with D hard to call. There are 16 residues in the CDR3. Germline V gene data show CDR1 as LGHDT and CDR2 as YNNKEL (reference sequence). Trimming shortened V by 4 bases and J by 5 bases, and 18 bases separated the two germline ends. Here the CDR3 reads CASSLSAWIGNNEQFF. The CDR3 DNA reads as TGTGCCAGCAGCCTTTCAGCCTGGATAGGGAACAATGAGCAGTTCTTC.

This clonotype has a count of ten or more. The chain uses TRBV6-1 and TRBJ1-4; D uncertain. Deletions cut 2 bases from V and 10 bases from J, with 11 bases between. Germline V CDR1 and CDR2: MNHNS, SASEGT. This CDR3 contains 13 residues. The CDR3 sequence is CASSEFSQAKLFF. CDR3 coding DNA: TGTGCCAGCAGTGAATTTTCGCAGGCAAAACTGTTTTTT.

The sample holds many counts of this clonotype. J is TRBJ2-4 and V is TRBV5-6, with 7 bases fitting TRBD1. The CDR3 has 12 residues. Germline CDR1 and CDR2: SGHDT and YYEEEE. Trimming took 6 bases from V and 7 from J; bases not matched to a gene: 4. CDR3 sequence (DNA): TGTGCCAGCACGACAGGGTTCAACATTCAGTACTTC. It translates to CASTTGFNIQYF.

This clonotype has at least ten counts. This rearrangement joins TRBV7-2 to TRBJ1-5; D is unresolved. This CDR3 has 13 residues. V gave up 4 bases and J gave up 6 bases, with 10 bases separating them. Germline V gene data show CDR1 as SGHTA and CDR2 as FQGNSA. For the CDR3, the DNA is TGTGCCAGCAGCTCCTACCGTGGTCAGCCCCAGCATTTT. Amino acids: CASSSYRGQPQHF.

V and J are TRBV5-1 and TRBJ2-7; 10 nucleotides align to TRBD1. Per the germline V gene, CDR1 is SGHRS and CDR2 is YFSETQ. This CDR3 contains 14 residues. With V trimmed by 7 bases and J by 1 base, 5 bases remained unmatched. CDR3 sequence (DNA): TGCGCCAGCGCGTGGGACAGGGGTTCCTACGAGCAGTACTTC. It specifies CASAWDRGSYEQYF. Together with reference TRBV5-1 and TRBJ2-7, the CDR3 gives the full variable domain: KAGVTQTPRYLIKTRGQQVTLSCSPISGHRSVSWYQQTPGQGLQFLFEYFSETQRNKGNFPGRFSGRQFSNSRSEMNVSTLELGDSALYLCASAWDRGSYEQYFGPGTRLTVT.

The chain joins TRBV20-1 to TRBJ1-1; D not certain. Per germline, CDR1 DFQATT and CDR2 SNEGSKA (reference sequence). The V and J ends lost 0 bases and 1 base respectively, with 9 bases between them. CDR3 length equals 14 residues. The CDR3 here is CSARDPRTNTEAFF. In DNA form, the CDR3 reads TGCAGTGCTAGAGATCCGCGGACGAACACTGAAGCTTTCTTT.

There are a few counts of this clonotype. The chain is built from TRBV11-2 and TRBJ1-2; 11 bases map to TRBD1. The CDR3 is 13 residues long. With V trimmed by 8 bases and J by 2 bases, 1 base remained unmatched. Looked up from germline, CDR1 is SGHAT and CDR2 is FQNNGV. The CDR3 loop reads CASGDRGNYGYTF. In DNA form, the CDR3 reads TGTGCCAGCGGGGACAGGGGGAACTATGGCTACACCTTC.

This clonotype was seen ten or more times. The V call is TRBV28, the J call TRBJ2-7, with D unclear. The CDR3 runs 11 residues. Germline CDR1 is MDHEN and CDR2 is SYDVKM. Between the trimmed V and J ends, which lost 4 bases and 9 bases, there was a span of 10 bases. CDR3 protein: CASSSQLWQYF. CDR3 DNA sequence: TGTGCCAGCAGTTCTCAGCTCTGGCAGTACTTC.

This clonotype was recorded many times. The rearrangement uses TRBV5-1 and TRBJ2-7; TRBD1 aligns across 7 bases. Trimming took 4 bases from V and 0 from J; bases not matched to a gene: 4. Per germline, CDR1 SGHRS and CDR2 YFSETQ. The CDR3 has 14 amino acids. The CDR3 DNA reads TGCGCCAGCAGCAGGGGGCTGAGCTCCTACGAGCAGTACTTC. This sequence encodes CASSRGLSSYEQYF. The full variable domain, rest sourced from reference TRBV5-1 and TRBJ2-7, is KAGVTQTPRYLIKTRGQQVTLSCSPISGHRSVSWYQQTPGQGLQFLFEYFSETQRNKGNFPGRFSGRQFSNSRSEMNVSTLELGDSALYLCASSRGLSSYEQYFGPGTRLTVT.

This clonotype was observed at least ten times. V gene TRBV5-1 combines with J gene TRBJ1-1, with 8 bases fitting TRBD1. There are 15 residues in the CDR3. Per the germline V gene, CDR1 is SGHRS and CDR2 is YFSETQ. Losses at the gene ends were 4 bases for V and 0 bases for J; bases not matched to a gene: 5. The CDR3 DNA is TGCGCCAGCAGCCCCGGGACAGGTATGAACACTGAAGCTTTCTTT. Its protein product is CASSPGTGMNTEAFF.

This clonotype was seen at least ten times. This chain links TRBV20-1 with TRBJ2-3; D perhaps matches TRBD2 (6 bases). The length of the CDR3 is 17 residues. Per germline, CDR1 DFQATT and CDR2 SNEGSKA (reference sequence). V was shortened by 4 bases and J by 6 bases, with 26 bases between the two germline ends. As DNA, the CDR3 is TGCAGTGCTACCCCGTTAGCCCGAGCGGGCCCGGGGGATACGCAGTATTTT. It codes for CSATPLARAGPGDTQYF.

This clonotype was recorded many times. The chain has TRBV5-1 and TRBJ2-2; 8 bases fit TRBD1. The germline gives CDR1 SGHRS, CDR2 YFSETQ. The CDR3 contains 17 residues. Unmatched junction bases numbered 5, after V lost 0 bases and J lost 1 base. DNA for the CDR3: TGCGCCAGCAGCTTGGGGCCCGGGACAGGGAACACCGGGGAGCTGTTTTTT. Translation: CASSLGPGTGNTGELFF. Full variable domain (remainder filled in from reference TRBV5-1 and TRBJ2-2): KAGVTQTPRYLIKTRGQQVTLSCSPISGHRSVSWYQQTPGQGLQFLFEYFSETQRNKGNFPGRFSGRQFSNSRSEMNVSTLELGDSALYLCASSLGPGTGNTGELFFGEGSRLTVL.

This clonotype was detected ten times or more. The genes are TRBV20-1 and TRBJ2-7; TRBD1 might be the D (5 bases). Per germline, CDR1 DFQATT and CDR2 SNEGSKA (reference sequence). The V end lost 3 bases, the J end lost 6 bases, and 15 bases lay between the germline ends. CDR3 length: 13 residues. This CDR3 is CSARADQGSEQYF. In DNA, the CDR3 is TGCAGTGCTAGGGCCGATCAGGGTAGCGAGCAGTACTTC.

This clonotype came up many times. V gene TRBV2 combines with J gene TRBJ1-1; TRBD1 matches 9 bases. Germline-derived CDR1 and CDR2 are SNHLY and FYNNEI. The CDR3 is 13 residues long. V shed 11 bases, J shed 5 bases, and the junction held 9 bases outside the gene matches. This chain's CDR3 is CARSLDRGTEAFF. The CDR3 DNA is TGTGCCCGCTCCCTTGACAGGGGGACTGAAGCTTTCTTT.

This clonotype was recorded many times. The rearrangement uses TRBV15 and TRBJ1-1; possible D gene TRBD1, 6 bases. The CDR3 is made up of 15 amino acids. From germline, CDR1 is LNHNV and CDR2 YYDKDF (reference sequence). Trimming pared 11 bases from V and 0 bases from J, leaving 19 bases between. This chain's CDR3 is CAAGRGAEMNTEAFF. CDR3 DNA sequence: TGTGCCGCGGGCAGGGGAGCTGAAATGAACACTGAAGCTTTCTTT.

In its sample, this clonotype was seen many times. The CDR3 sequence is CASSQGRGAYEQYF. CDR3 DNA sequence: TGTGCCAGCAGCCAAGGGCGGGGGGCCTACGAGCAGTACTTC. The rearrangement links TRBV3-1 to TRBJ2-7; 8 bases fit TRBD2. The CDR3 length is 14 residues. Germline trimming cut 1 base from V and 2 bases from J; bases unmatched to any gene: 1. In germline, CDR1 is LGHDT, CDR2 YNNKEL (reference sequence).

Many counts were recorded for this clonotype. The gene calls are TRBV6-6 and TRBJ2-7, with 10 bases lining up with TRBD1. The CDR3 runs 16 residues. Losses at the gene ends were 2 bases for V and 4 bases for J; bases not matched to a gene: 8. The germline gives CDR1 MNHNY, CDR2 SVGAGI (reference sequence). In DNA, the CDR3 is TGTGCCAGCAGTTACGGGTTCGGGACAGGGGAATACGAGCAGTACTTC. Encoded protein: CASSYGFGTGEYEQYF.